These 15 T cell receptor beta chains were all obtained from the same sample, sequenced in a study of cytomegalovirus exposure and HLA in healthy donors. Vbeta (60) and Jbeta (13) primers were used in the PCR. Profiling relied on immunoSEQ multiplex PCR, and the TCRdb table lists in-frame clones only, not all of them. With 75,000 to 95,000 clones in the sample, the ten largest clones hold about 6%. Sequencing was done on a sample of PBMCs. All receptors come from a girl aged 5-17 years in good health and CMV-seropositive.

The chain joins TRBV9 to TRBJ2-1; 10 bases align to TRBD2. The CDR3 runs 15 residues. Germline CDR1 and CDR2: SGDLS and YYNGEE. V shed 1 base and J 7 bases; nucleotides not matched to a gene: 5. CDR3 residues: CASSVQAGGVNEQFF. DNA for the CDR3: TGTGCCAGCAGCGTACAAGCGGGGGGGGTGAATGAGCAGTTCTTC.

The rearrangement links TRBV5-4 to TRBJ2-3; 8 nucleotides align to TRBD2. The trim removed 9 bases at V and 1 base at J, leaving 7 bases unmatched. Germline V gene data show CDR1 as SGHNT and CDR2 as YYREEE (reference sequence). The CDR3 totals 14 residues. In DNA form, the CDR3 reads TGTGCCATTCGGGGGGGGCTCGGCACAGATACGCAGTATTTT. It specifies CAIRGGLGTDTQYF.

For the CDR3, the DNA is TGTGCCAGCAGCCACCCCTTGGGGGGGAATGGCTACACCTTC. Protein product: CASSHPLGGNGYTF. This chain links TRBV4-2 with TRBJ1-2; D possibly corresponds to TRBD1 (5 bases). V was shortened by 3 bases and J by 6 bases, with 14 bases between the two germline ends. Germline CDR1 is LGHNA and CDR2 is YNFKEQ. The CDR3 spans 14 residues.

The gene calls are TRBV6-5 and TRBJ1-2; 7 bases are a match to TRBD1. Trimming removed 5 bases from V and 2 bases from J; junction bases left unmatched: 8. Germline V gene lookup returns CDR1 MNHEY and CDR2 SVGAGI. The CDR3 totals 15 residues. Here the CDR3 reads CASSQTGTANYGYTF. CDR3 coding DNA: TGTGCCAGCAGTCAGACAGGGACCGCGAACTATGGCTACACCTTC.

CDR3 sequence (DNA): TGTGCCAGCAGCCAGAGTAGTAGCTTAGATACGCAGTATTTT. Its protein product is CASSQSSSLDTQYF. The chain links TRBV4-2 to TRBJ2-3, with D hard to call. This CDR3 has 14 residues. Trimming removed 3 bases from V and 5 bases from J, with 12 bases in between. Germline CDR1 is LGHNA and CDR2 is YNFKEQ.

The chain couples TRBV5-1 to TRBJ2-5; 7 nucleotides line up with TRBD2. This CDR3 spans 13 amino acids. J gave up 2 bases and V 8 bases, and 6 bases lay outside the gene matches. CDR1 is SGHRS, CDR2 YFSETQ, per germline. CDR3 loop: CASGLAAQETQYF. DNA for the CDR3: TGCGCCAGTGGTCTAGCGGCACAAGAGACCCAGTACTTC.

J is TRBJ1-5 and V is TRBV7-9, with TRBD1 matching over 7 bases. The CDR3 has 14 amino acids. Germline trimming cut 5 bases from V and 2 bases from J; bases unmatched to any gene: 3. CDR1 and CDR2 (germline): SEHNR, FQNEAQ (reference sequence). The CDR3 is CASSDGTGNQPQHF. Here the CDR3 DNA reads TGTGCCAGCAGCGACGGGACAGGCAATCAGCCCCAGCATTTT. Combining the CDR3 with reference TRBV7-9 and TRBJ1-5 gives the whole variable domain DTGVSQNPRHKITKRGQNVTFRCDPISEHNRLYWYRQTLGQGPEFLTYFQNEAQLEKSRLLSDRFSAERPKGSFSTLEIQRTEQGDSAMYLCASSDGTGNQPQHFGDGTRLSIL.

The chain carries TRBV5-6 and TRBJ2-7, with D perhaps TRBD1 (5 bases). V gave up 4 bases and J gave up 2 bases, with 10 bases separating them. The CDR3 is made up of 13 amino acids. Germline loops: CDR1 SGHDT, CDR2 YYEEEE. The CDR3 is CASSQGRAYEQYV. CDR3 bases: TGTGCCAGCAGCCAAGGCAGGGCCTACGAGCAGTACGTC.

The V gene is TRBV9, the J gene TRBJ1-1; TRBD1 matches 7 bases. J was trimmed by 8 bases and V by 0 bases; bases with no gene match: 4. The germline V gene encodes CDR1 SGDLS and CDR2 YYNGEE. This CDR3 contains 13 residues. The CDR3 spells CASSVGLGQEAFF. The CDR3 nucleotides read TGTGCCAGCAGCGTAGGGTTGGGACAGGAAGCTTTCTTT.

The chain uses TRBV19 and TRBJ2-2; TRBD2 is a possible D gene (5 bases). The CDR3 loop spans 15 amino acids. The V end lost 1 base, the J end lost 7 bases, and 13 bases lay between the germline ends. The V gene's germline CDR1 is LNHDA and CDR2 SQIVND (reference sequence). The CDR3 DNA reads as TGTGCCAGTAGTATAGGAGGGATATACGGCGGGGAGCTGTTTTTT. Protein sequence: CASSIGGIYGGELFF. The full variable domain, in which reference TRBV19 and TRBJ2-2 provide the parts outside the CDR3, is DGGITQSPKYLFRKEGQNVTLSCEQNLNHDAMYWYRQDPGQGLRLIYYSQIVNDFQKGDIAEGYSVSREKKESFPLTVTSAQKNPTAFYLCASSIGGIYGGELFFGEGSRLTVL.

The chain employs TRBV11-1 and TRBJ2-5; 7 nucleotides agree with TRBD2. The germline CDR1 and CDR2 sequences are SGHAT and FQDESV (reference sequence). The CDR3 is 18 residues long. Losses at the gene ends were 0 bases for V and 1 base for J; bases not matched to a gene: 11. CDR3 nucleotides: TGTGCCAGCAGCTTAGCCGACCCTGGGCGGGGGACCCAAGAGACCCAGTACTTC. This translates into CASSLADPGRGTQETQYF.

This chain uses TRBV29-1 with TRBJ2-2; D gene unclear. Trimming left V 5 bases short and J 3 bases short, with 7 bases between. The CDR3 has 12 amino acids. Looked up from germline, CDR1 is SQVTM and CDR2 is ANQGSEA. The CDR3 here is CSVNQYTGELFF. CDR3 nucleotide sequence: TGCAGCGTTAACCAGTACACCGGGGAGCTGTTTTTT.

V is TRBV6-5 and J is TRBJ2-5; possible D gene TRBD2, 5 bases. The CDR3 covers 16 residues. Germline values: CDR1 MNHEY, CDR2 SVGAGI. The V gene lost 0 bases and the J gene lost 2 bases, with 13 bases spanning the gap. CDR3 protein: CASSYSPYPGQETQYF. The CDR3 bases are TGTGCCAGCAGTTACTCCCCGTATCCGGGGCAAGAGACCCAGTACTTC.

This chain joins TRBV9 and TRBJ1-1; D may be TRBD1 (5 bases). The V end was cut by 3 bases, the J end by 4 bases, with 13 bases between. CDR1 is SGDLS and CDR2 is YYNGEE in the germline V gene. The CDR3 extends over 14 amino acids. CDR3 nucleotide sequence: TGTGCCAGCAGCGGCACAGGTAGGCTCACTGAAGCTTTCTTT. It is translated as CASSGTGRLTEAFF.

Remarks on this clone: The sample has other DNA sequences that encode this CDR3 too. CDR3 region: CASSQEQAVVDSPLHF. In DNA form, the CDR3 reads TGCGCCAGCAGCCAAGAACAGGCGGTGGTGGATTCACCCCTCCACTTT. The chain is built from TRBV4-3 and TRBJ1-6; D is perhaps TRBD1 (5 bases). The germline V gene encodes CDR1 LGHNA and CDR2 YSLEER. V was clipped by 0 bases and J by 8 bases, with 14 bases between them. The CDR3 extends over 16 amino acids.